This T cell receptor beta chain was documented in a study of T cell responses to AZD1222 COVID-19 vaccine (dated by TCRdb to about 2021). The study in broad terms: A total of 230 to 250 trial participants underwent TCR sequencing, of whom some 210 received two doses of AZD1222 and roughly 25 received two doses of the MenACWY control vaccine. Trial participants were enrolled into age subgroups of 18-55, 56-69 and 70-plus years, which contained approximately 150, 30 and 60 TCR-sequenced participants, respectively. The investigation overall reported the following: Participants were mostly white British and included more females than males, and it was suggested by the authors that clonal diversity may have been underestimated. No day 14 peak-response samples were available, so repertoires were characterized only after the peak T cell response. Reportedly, close to half of the unique spike-specific TCRs recognized epitopes lying outside the regions that are mutated in the B.1.351 and B.1.1.7 variants. Vaccine-associated CD4 TCRs spanned the whole spike protein, with dominant responses in regions 160-218 and 743-854. Conclusions about previously exposed vaccinees are limited, since just 6 or 7 AZD1222 recipients were seropositive for SARS-CoV-2 at baseline. After two AZD1222 doses, spike-specific TCR breadth and depth were significantly higher than at day 0 and than in MenACWY recipients. The 56-69-year group was small, and its depth increase did not reach significance, likely because of low power.

Per the germline V gene, MGHRA is the CDR1 and YSYEKL is the CDR2. Inclusive of the bounding cysteine and phenylalanine, the CDR3 is 14 residues long. The read is trimmed to its CDR3 DNA, 42 bases read in frame from base 1. V is cut back by 1 base and J by 4 bases, with 3 bases in the junction unmatched. The CDR3 regions of human TCRbeta chains were subjected to immunosequencing. As for the original processing: Repertoire TCRs were checked for matches against a reference library of SARS-CoV-2-specific TCRs that had been generated using the MIRA antigen-specificity platform. Breadth was defined as the fraction of unique TCRs that were SARS-CoV-2-associated, and depth was defined as the fraction of total T cells that were SARS-CoV-2-associated. Using the MIRA data, each spike-specific TCR was assigned both to the spike region to which the TCR was reactive and to a CD4 or CD8 class. Log10-transformed breadth and depth values were compared by one-way ANOVA with Sidak's multiple comparisons tests. What TCRdb holds here is the immuneACCESS table cut down to in-frame rearrangements. Part of the clones is not present; checked against another copy, under half of the missing clones reflect an unresolved V gene, and the others are unexplained. Clone size and the V and J calls come from that table; the DNA yielded D and trimming. The sample records 160,000 or so clones, 90% to 95% of which are singletons. Approximately 1.6% of the sample is taken by the ten largest.

Sample time point, as interpreted from the label and publication: about 28 days (+/-7) after the second vaccine dose. AZD1222 recipients with second doses at about 4 weeks or about 12 weeks were pooled, because spike-specific TCR depth and breadth did not differ between schedules. Vaccinee samples were obtained from the UK trials COV001 and COV002, which included a single-blind randomized controlled phase 2/3 trial of AZD1222 (ChAdOx1 nCoV-19) in healthy adults. For TCRbeta chain sequencing, PBMC samples were collected from trial participants at day 0 and at day 28 after the second dose. As regards this clone: The clone's antigen remains unknown. The record has no base qualities; no much larger clone is one base away.

This receptor chain uses TRBV4-1 and TRBJ1-2; 7 bases in the junction line up with TRBD1. This receptor was identified in an adult who received the AZD1222 COVID-19 vaccine. The sample consisted of peripheral blood, taken 28 days after the second AZD1222 dose. This receptor has the CDR3 CASSQVGTAYGYTF. Here is the DNA: TGCGCCAGCAGCCAAGTAGGGACAGCCTATGGCTACACCTTC.